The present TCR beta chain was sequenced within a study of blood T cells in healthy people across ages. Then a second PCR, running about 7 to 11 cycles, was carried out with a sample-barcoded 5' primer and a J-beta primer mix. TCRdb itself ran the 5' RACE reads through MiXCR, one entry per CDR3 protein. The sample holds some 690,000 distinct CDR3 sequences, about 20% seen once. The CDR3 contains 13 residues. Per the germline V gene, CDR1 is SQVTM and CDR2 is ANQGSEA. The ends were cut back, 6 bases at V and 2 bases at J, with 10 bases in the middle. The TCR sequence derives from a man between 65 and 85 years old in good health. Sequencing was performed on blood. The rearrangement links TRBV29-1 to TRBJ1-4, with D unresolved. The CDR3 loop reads CSVSSVTNEKLFF. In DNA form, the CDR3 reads TGCAGCGTATCTAGCGTGACTAATGAAAAACTGTTTTTT.